A single sample is the source of the 29 T cell receptor beta chains below, sequenced in a study of blood T cells in healthy people across ages (dated by TCRdb to about 2015). Library construction relied on 5' RACE. Sequencing was carried out with an Illumina HiSeq 2500. A second roughly 6 to 12 cycle PCR used a sample-barcoded 5' primer and a J-beta primer mix. The public reads were reanalyzed by TCRdb: fastp trimming at Q25, MiXCR alignment, in-frame beta chains only. Each CDR3 protein gets just one entry, which takes the most common genes and DNA from the rows behind it. This sample comprises approximately 900,000 distinct CDR3 sequences, almost 30% of them detected only once. The ten largest clonotypes hold roughly 10% of the sample. These data were also reused for a study on T cells of mothers and their children.

Source material: blood. Every receptor here comes from a woman in her 40s in good health.

Comments on this clonotype: A clone one base away is much larger, so this may be a read error. The chain links TRBV7-2 to TRBJ2-7; D gene uncertain. Trimming removed 4 bases at V and 6 bases at J, with 13 bases between. This CDR3 has 13 amino acids. The V gene's germline CDR1 is SGHTA and CDR2 FQGNSA. As DNA, the CDR3 is TGTGCCAGCAGCTCAGGTGTGGGTCGCGAGCAGTACTTC. As protein: CASSSGVGREQYF. Together with reference TRBV7-2 and TRBJ2-7, the CDR3 gives the full variable domain: GAGVSQSPSNKVTEKGKDVELRCDPISGHTALYWYRQSLGQGLEFLIYFQGNSAPDKSGLPSDRFSAERTGGSVSTLTIQRTQQEDSAVYLCASSSGVGREQYFGPGTRLTVT.

Points on this clonotype: A much larger clone differs by one base, so this may be a read error. V gene TRBV20-1 combines with J gene TRBJ1-4, with no clear D. CDR3 length equals 12 residues. Germline V gene sequence: CDR1 DFQATT, CDR2 SNEGSKA (reference sequence). The chain's CDR3 is CSAIGDREKRFF. Here the CDR3 DNA reads TGCAGTGCTATCGGGGATCGCGAAAAACGGTTTTTT.

The chain joins TRBV2 to TRBJ1-1; D is unclear. The germline V gene has CDR1 SNHLY and CDR2 FYNNEI. V lost 5 bases to trimming and J lost 11 bases, with 15 bases between them. This CDR3 has 12 residues. CDR3 sequence: CASSFLGLSAFF. DNA of the CDR3: TGTGCCAGCAGTTTCCTGGGCCTCTCCGCTTTCTTT.

As for this clonotype: Given a much more abundant clone one base away, this may be a read error. This sequence joins TRBV19 and TRBJ2-4; D might be TRBD1 (6 bases). TRBJ2-7 matches the DNA end more closely, so the J call is doubtful. Per germline, CDR1 LNHDA and CDR2 SQIVND (reference sequence). The CDR3 contains 14 residues. CDR3 bases: TGTGCCAGTAGTCTATGGACAGACTTCTACGAGCAGTACTTC. Translating it yields CASSLWTDFYEQYF.

This clonotype has a handful of counts. CDR3 protein: CASGLGQGDGYTF. The CDR3 DNA sequence: TGTGCCAGCGGCCTAGGGCAGGGAGATGGCTACACCTTC. This rearrangement joins TRBV7-3 to TRBJ1-2; D possibly corresponds to TRBD1 (5 bases). This CDR3 is built from 13 residues. In germline, CDR1 is SGHTA, CDR2 FQGTGA. V dropped 8 bases and J dropped 6 bases, with 16 bases sitting between them.

This sequence joins TRBV6-2 or TRBV6-3 and TRBJ2-1; D perhaps matches TRBD2 (6 bases). Trimming took 2 bases from V and 6 from J, leaving 17 bases between them. The length of the CDR3 is 16 residues. Germline-derived CDR1 and CDR2 are MNHEY and SVGEGT. DNA of the CDR3: TGTGCCAGCAGTTACGGAGGACTGGCGGGGAGCAATGAGCAGTTCTTC. This translates into CASSYGGLAGSNEQFF.

The chain has TRBV3-1 and TRBJ2-1, with a tentative D call TRBD1 (5 bases). The V end lost 4 bases, the J end lost 8 bases, and 12 bases lay between the germline ends. The length of the CDR3 is 13 residues. From germline, CDR1 is LGHDT and CDR2 YNNKEL (reference sequence). The DNA for the CDR3 is TGTGCCAGCAGCCGACTGGCCAGGGATGAGCAGTTCTTC. Its translation: CASSRLARDEQFF.

This clonotype has at least ten counts. J is TRBJ1-2 and V is TRBV30, with D possibly TRBD1 on 6 matching bases. Germline-derived CDR1 and CDR2 are GTSNPN and SVGIG (reference sequence). The CDR3 runs to 12 residues. V lost 5 bases and J lost 8, with 15 bases in between. The CDR3 DNA is TGTGCCTGGTTGGGACAACGTCTGGGCTACACCTTC. Its translation is CAWLGQRLGYTF. The variable domain in full, completed from reference TRBV30 and TRBJ1-2, reads SQTIHQWPATLVQPVGSPLSLECTVEGTSNPNLYWYRQAAGRGLQLLFYSVGIGQISSEVPQNLSASRPQDRQFILSSKKLLLSDSGFYLCAWLGQRLGYTFGSGTRLTVV.

The chain uses TRBV2 and TRBJ1-1; D unclear. The germline V gene has CDR1 SNHLY and CDR2 FYNNEI. This CDR3 has 15 amino acids. Between the trimmed V and J ends, which lost 2 bases and 2 bases, there was a span of 12 bases. The CDR3 DNA follows: TGTGCCAGCAGTGAAAGCTCTTACATAAACACTGAAGCTTTCTTT. This translates into CASSESSYINTEAFF.

To note about this clonotype: A much larger clone is a single base away; this may be a read error. This sequence joins TRBV20-1 and TRBJ1-2; D is undetermined. V gave up 3 bases and J gave up 8 bases, with 19 bases separating them. Per germline, CDR1 DFQATT and CDR2 SNEGSKA (reference sequence). The CDR3 length is 14 residues. CDR3 bases: TGCAGTGCTAGTGCTGTGACGGTCGGAGTGGGCTACACCTTC. This translates into CSASAVTVGVGYTF.

With respect to this clonotype: A much larger clone is a single base away; this may be a read error. V and J are TRBV5-6 and TRBJ2-7; 10 positions match TRBD1. Germline CDR1 and CDR2: SGHDT and YYEEEE. CDR3 length equals 14 residues. The CDR3 loop reads CTSSFRTGGYEQYF. In DNA, the CDR3 is TGTACCAGCAGTTTTAGGACAGGGGGCTACGAGCAGTACTTC.

This clonotype appeared once. This may arise from a read error, as a much more abundant clone is one base away. The rearrangement uses TRBV5-1 and TRBJ2-1; the D gene could be TRBD1 or TRBD2 (6 bases each). The J call may be in error: the DNA end matches TRBJ2-7 better. This CDR3 spans 15 amino acids. Germline-derived CDR1 and CDR2 are SGHRS and YFSETQ. The CDR3 DNA reads as TGCGCCAGCAGCCTGGGGGGCGAAGAGTACAATGAGCAGTACTTC. Translated, it gives CASSLGGEEYNEQYF.

This chain joins TRBV29-1 and TRBJ1-2; TRBD1 might be the D (5 bases). CDR1 and CDR2 from the germline V gene are SQVTM and ANQGSEA. Between the trimmed V and J ends, which lost 0 bases and 2 bases, there was a span of 10 bases. This CDR3 comprises 14 residues. The CDR3 nucleotides read TGCAGCGTTGAAGAGGCCGACAGCAACTATGGCTACACCTTC. This encodes CSVEEADSNYGYTF.

This clonotype occurred a few times. At one boundary the junction diverges from the germline segment, which might be a read error. V is TRBV7-9 and J is TRBJ2-7; D perhaps matches TRBD1 (6 bases). CDR3 size: 14 residues. Per the germline V gene, CDR1 is SEHNR and CDR2 is FQNEAQ (reference sequence). CDR3 amino acids: CAGSHRDTTTEQYF. CDR3 sequence (DNA): TGTGCCGGCAGCCACAGGGACACGACCACCGAGCAGTACTTC.

The rearrangement uses TRBV7-2 and TRBJ1-1, with 9 bases identical to TRBD1. CDR3 length: 14 amino acids. Germline assignment: CDR1 SGHTA and CDR2 FQGNSA. J was trimmed by 4 bases and V by 5 bases; bases with no gene match: 5. CDR3 amino acids: CASSAQGATTEAFF. The DNA of the CDR3 is TGTGCCAGCAGCGCACAGGGGGCAACCACTGAAGCTTTCTTT.

V is TRBV20-1 and J is TRBJ2-1; D remains unclear. The length of the CDR3 is 16 residues. From germline, CDR1 is DFQATT and CDR2 SNEGSKA (reference sequence). V lost 1 base and J 0 bases, leaving 13 bases between the germline ends. CDR3 DNA: TGCAGTGCTAGAGGATCGGTCGGAAGCTCCTACAATGAGCAGTTCTTC. As protein: CSARGSVGSSYNEQFF.

The V gene is TRBV6-5, the J gene TRBJ2-1, with 8 bases fitting TRBD1. V dropped 6 bases and J dropped 4; count of bases not matched to a gene: 8. Germline loops: CDR1 MNHEY, CDR2 SVGAGI. The CDR3 is 15 residues long. CDR3 amino acids: CASRAAQGGYNEQFF. The DNA of the CDR3 is TGTGCCAGCAGAGCGGCACAGGGGGGTTACAATGAGCAGTTCTTC.

Concerning this clonotype: This sequence may be a read error, since a much larger clone differs from it by one base. The chain uses TRBV29-1 and TRBJ2-7; D possibly uses TRBD1 or TRBD2 (5 bases each). The CDR3 extends over 13 amino acids. The V gene's germline CDR1 is SQVTM and CDR2 ANQGSEA. Trimming cost V 0 bases and J 10 bases, with 16 bases left between them. DNA of the CDR3: TGCAGCGTTGAAGATCGAGGGGAGACGAACCAGTACTTC. As protein: CSVEDRGETNQYF.

This sequence joins TRBV20-1 and TRBJ1-2, with no clear D. The V gene's germline CDR1 is DFQATT and CDR2 SNEGSKA (reference sequence). This CDR3 has 16 amino acids. Trimming pared 3 bases from V and 3 bases from J, leaving 20 bases between. The CDR3, as DNA: TGCAGTGCTAGCCCCGTACGGGAAGGGTCTTACTATGGCTACACCTTC. Its translation is CSASPVREGSYYGYTF.

For this clonotype: This clone may be a read error of a much larger clone one base away. It is likely a read error, because the conserved phenylalanine at the end of the CDR3 is missing. The rearrangement joins TRBV9 to TRBJ2-7, with a weak D call TRBD1 (5 bases). This CDR3 has 14 residues. Trimming cost V 0 bases and J 2 bases, with 9 bases left between them. Per germline, CDR1 SGDLS and CDR2 YYNGEE. The CDR3 region has the DNA TGTGCCAGCAGCGTAGACGGACAAGCCTACGAGCAGTACTGC. Protein: CASSVDGQAYEQYC.

V usage is TRBV7-3 and J usage is TRBJ2-5; 10 bases line up with TRBD1. The germline CDR1 and CDR2 sequences are SGHTA and FQGTGA. The CDR3 is made up of 15 amino acids. V trimming: 4 bases; J trimming: 1 base; junction bases outside the gene matches: 3. The CDR3 is CASSSTGGTQETQYF. CDR3 nucleotide sequence: TGTGCCAGCAGCTCGACAGGGGGCACCCAAGAGACCCAGTACTTC.

This clonotype appeared a few times. This chain uses TRBV5-1 with TRBJ1-4; TRBD1 matches at 8 bases. This CDR3 contains 15 residues. Germline V gene lookup returns CDR1 SGHRS and CDR2 YFSETQ. The junction had 4 bases not matched to a gene; V was cut back by 2 bases and J by 4 bases. This CDR3 is CASSFGDRNNEKLFF. In DNA, the CDR3 is TGCGCCAGCAGCTTTGGGGACAGGAATAATGAAAAACTGTTTTTT. Full variable domain (outside the CDR3, taken from reference TRBV5-1 and TRBJ1-4): KAGVTQTPRYLIKTRGQQVTLSCSPISGHRSVSWYQQTPGQGLQFLFEYFSETQRNKGNFPGRFSGRQFSNSRSEMNVSTLELGDSALYLCASSFGDRNNEKLFFGSGTQLSVL.

Only a few counts were recorded for this clonotype. The chain carries TRBV5-1 and TRBJ2-5, with no clear D. Germline CDR1 reads SGHRS; CDR2 reads YFSETQ. The CDR3 has 13 residues. V was shortened by 7 bases and J by 11 bases, with 21 bases between the two germline ends. DNA for the CDR3: TGCGCCAGCGGTCGGGTGCCACACAATGAGCAGTACTTC. Protein product: CASGRVPHNEQYF. Variable domain in full (rest from reference TRBV5-1 and TRBJ2-5): KAGVTQTPRYLIKTRGQQVTLSCSPISGHRSVSWYQQTPGQGLQFLFEYFSETQRNKGNFPGRFSGRQFSNSRSEMNVSTLELGDSALYLCASGRVPHNEQYFGPGTRLLVL.

This clonotype was found a few times. The genes are TRBV5-1 and TRBJ2-3; 8 positions agree with TRBD2. J gave up 0 bases and V 7 bases, and 7 bases lay outside the gene matches. CDR3 length: 15 residues. Germline V lookup: CDR1 SGHRS, CDR2 YFSETQ. CDR3 protein: CASRGGGLSTDTQYF. CDR3 nucleotides: TGCGCCAGCCGGGGGGGCGGATTAAGCACAGATACGCAGTATTTT.

The chain carries TRBV24-1 and TRBJ1-2; TRBD1 agrees at 9 bases. The V and J ends lost 7 bases and 8 bases, in that order; junction bases with no gene match: 7. Germline CDR1 KGHDR, CDR2 SFDVKD. This CDR3 has 13 residues. The CDR3 bases are TGTGCCACCAGAGGGGACAGGGAGGTCGGCTACACCTTC. Amino acids: CATRGDREVGYTF.

This clonotype was seen only a few times. This sequence joins TRBV29-1 and TRBJ2-1; maybe TRBD2 (5 bases). V lost 4 bases and J lost 10, with 17 bases in between. The CDR3 totals 13 residues. The germline gives CDR1 SQVTM, CDR2 ANQGSEA. CDR3: CSVVAGGPREQFF. The CDR3 DNA is TGCAGCGTTGTGGCGGGCGGTCCCCGGGAGCAGTTCTTC.

On this clonotype: The CDR3 ends on some other residue instead of the conserved phenylalanine or tryptophan, so this is likely a read error. The chain links TRBV6-5 to TRBJ2-5, with a possible D match to TRBD1 (6 bases). This CDR3 has 14 residues. The germline CDR1 and CDR2 sequences are MNHEY and SVGAGI. Trimming removed 5 bases at V and 0 bases at J, with 10 bases between. The CDR3 region is CASSHGQNQETQYC. The DNA for the CDR3 is TGTGCCAGCAGTCACGGACAGAACCAAGAGACCCAGTACTGC.

The J gene is TRBJ1-5, the V gene TRBV4-1; 8 bases fit TRBD1. Germline V gene sequence: CDR1 MGHRA, CDR2 YSYEKL. V lost 1 base and J lost 3; bases outside the gene matches: 5. The CDR3 extends over 16 amino acids. The CDR3 region is CASSQGPGQDNQPQHF. The DNA of the CDR3 is TGCGCCAGCAGCCAAGGTCCGGGACAGGACAATCAGCCCCAGCATTTT.

As for this clonotype: One end of the junction varies from germline; a read error may be responsible. In DNA, the CDR3 is TGTGCCAGCAGTTCCGGGACAGGGGGGAACACTGAAACTTTCTTT. It specifies CASSSGTGGNTETFF. This chain connects TRBV6-2 or TRBV6-3 to TRBJ1-1, with 11 bases lining up with TRBD1. This CDR3 is built from 15 residues. Germline V gene data show CDR1 as MNHEY and CDR2 as SVGEGT.